This T cell receptor beta chain was profiled in a study of blood T cell repertoires in COVID-19. Study summary: T cells, B-cell-depleted T cells, or PBMCs supplied cDNA or gDNA.

Those who participated ranged in age from roughly 18 to 100 years and resided in approximately 23 US areas. In assigning cohorts, the study relied on participant-reported clinical history. Source study methods: Reference gene primer amplification gave estimated nucleated cell counts. The protocol was immunoSEQ multiplex PCR, while the TCRdb copy is restricted to in-frame clones and leaves out a portion. V and J calls and clone size come straight from that table; D and trimming were deduced from the DNA. The repertoire consists of 200,000 or so clones, with roughly 85% occurring once and the leading ten covering 3% to 4.5%. V gave up 3 bases and J gave up 2 bases; unmatched junction bases: 4. CDR1 is SGHRS, CDR2 YFSETQ, per germline. This CDR3 is built from 14 residues.

Material for sequencing was PBMCs or T cells enriched from blood (not recorded which). V and J are TRBV5-1 and TRBJ1-1, with 7 bases fitting TRBD1. This receptor was obtained from a woman aged 40-49 years with acute COVID-19. CDR3 sequence: CASSWTGPNTEAFF. The CDR3 bases are TGCGCCAGCAGCTGGACAGGTCCTAACACTGAAGCTTTCTTT.